The source of this TCR beta chain is a study of blood T cell repertoires in COVID-19. In the original workflow: By means of reference gene primer amplification, nucleated cell counts were estimated. The assay was immunoSEQ multiplex PCR, and TCRdb's table has in-frame clones only and misses some. D and trimming come from the DNA, and the V and J calls and clone size come from that table. This repertoire shows 130,000 to 150,000 clones, 81% found once; its top ten account for about 7.5%. The sequenced sample was peripheral blood. The TCR comes from a human donor in a cohort sampled during active COVID-19.

The CDR3 loop reads CASSHSTGYDNSPLHF. As DNA, the CDR3 is TGTGCCAGCAGCCACTCTACAGGGTACGATAATTCACCCCTCCACTTT. V usage is TRBV3-1 (or the pseudogene TRBV3-2) and J usage is TRBJ1-6; tentative D call: TRBD1 (6 bases). Looked up from germline, CDR1 is LGHDT and CDR2 is YNNKEL (reference sequence). The germline V and J ends were trimmed by 3 bases and 5 bases, with 14 bases remaining between them. The CDR3 extends over 16 amino acids.